These T cell receptor beta chains were read from a single sample in a study of regulatory T cells in long-lasting Graves disease. TCRdb re-analysed the multiplex PCR reads in MiXCR, keeping a single row per CDR3 protein. The sample comprises about 430,000 distinct CDR3 sequences, roughly a fifth of which are singletons, and 13% to 15% rests with the top ten. The sequencing used peripheral blood mononuclear cells (PBMCs), collected when the disease was refractory, from a patient treated with antithyroid drugs. The receptor source for this set is a female donor with Graves disease. Both conserved end residues are part of each CDR3. A D gene is named only where the DNA matches it firmly. Not all rows give a size; the values are once, few, many and, for expanded clones, a class.

abundance	v_gene	j_gene	d_gene	CDR3nt	CDR3aa
.	TRBV28	TRBJ2-1	TRBD1	TGTGCCAGCAGTTTCCCGGGACAGGGGCTTTACAATGAGCAGTTCTTC	CASSFPGQGLYNEQFF
.	TRBV28	TRBJ2-1	.	TGTGCCAGCAGTTTATCTAGCAATCTCAATGAGCAGTTCTTC	CASSLSSNLNEQFF
.	TRBV28	TRBJ2-7	.	TGTGCCAGCAGCACGTTGCACGAGCAGTACTTC	CASSTLHEQYF
many	TRBV10-3	TRBJ2-5	TRBD1	TGTGCCAGTTCAGACAGGGGGCGAGAGACCCAGTACTTC	CASSDRGRETQYF
.	TRBV5-8	TRBJ2-1	TRBD1	TGCGCCAGCGGACCGGCCAGGACAGGGTTCAATGAGCAGTTCTTC	CASGPARTGFNEQFF
few	TRBV20-1	TRBJ1-1	.	TGCAGTGCTAGAGGGGAAAGGAACCTTTTGAACACTGAAGCTTTCTTT	CSARGERNLLNTEAFF
.	TRBV7-9	TRBJ2-2	TRBD2	TGTGCCAGCAGCTTCGCATCAGGACTAGCGGGATTCGGGGAGCTGTTTTTT	CASSFASGLAGFGELFF
.	TRBV28	TRBJ2-1	.	TGTGCCAGCAGTCCCTCCCCGGGTGAGCAGTTCTTC	CASSPSPGEQFF
.	TRBV7-2	TRBJ2-5	TRBD1	TGTGCCAGCAGCTGGGGCGGGACAGGGGCTCGCGGGGAGACCCAGTACTTC	CASSWGGTGARGETQYF
.	TRBV7-8	TRBJ1-1	.	TGTGCCAGCAGCTGGGAAACAGGGTCGGTGAACACTGAAGCTTTCTTT	CASSWETGSVNTEAFF
many	TRBV6-5	TRBJ1-1	TRBD1	TGTGCCAGCAGTTACGCGCAGGGGGCTTACCGCACTGAAGCTTTCTTT	CASSYAQGAYRTEAFF
many	TRBV28	TRBJ2-5	TRBD2	TGTGCCAGCAGTTTCCGCCTAGCGGGATATGGCAAAGAGACCCAGTACTTC	CASSFRLAGYGKETQYF
many	TRBV11-1	TRBJ1-1	.	TGTGCCAGCAGCTTGAGGACAGAGAACACTGAAGCTTTCTTT	CASSLRTENTEAFF
.	TRBV28	TRBJ2-5	TRBD1	TGTGCCAGCAGTTTTCCGGGACAGGCTGGCGCGAGAGAGACCCAGTACTTC	CASSFPGQAGARETQYF
.	TRBV20-1	TRBJ1-1	.	TGCAGTGCCCCCGGGGGGGGAGTAAACACTGAAGCTTTCTTT	CSAPGGGVNTEAFF
.	TRBV11-2	TRBJ1-1	.	TGTGCCAGCAGCCCCCAGCGGTACACTGAAGCTTTCTTT	CASSPQRYTEAFF
.	TRBV4-1	TRBJ1-3	.	TGCGCCAGCAGCCATATTGGGTCAGGAAACACCATATATTTT	CASSHIGSGNTIYF
many	TRBV20-1	TRBJ2-7	TRBD1	TGCAGTGCTAGTTCGGGGACAGGGGCCTACGAGCAGTACTTC	CSASSGTGAYEQYF
.	TRBV3-1	TRBJ2-2	TRBD2	TGTGCCAGCAGCCAAGGGGGGGGACTCTACACCGGGGAGCTGTTTTTT	CASSQGGGLYTGELFF
many	TRBV27	TRBJ1-4	TRBD1	TGTGCCAGCAGGACAGGGAGTGAAAAACTGTTTTTT	CASRTGSEKLFF
many	TRBV28	TRBJ2-7	.	TGTGCCAGCAGTTCAGTGCCCGTGCCCTACGAGCAGTACTTC	CASSSVPVPYEQYF
.	TRBV28	TRBJ2-3	.	TGTGCCAGCAACGGGGGAACGGGGGATACGCAGTATTTT	CASNGGTGDTQYF
few	TRBV2	TRBJ2-1	.	TGTGCCAGCACCAGAGAAAATGAGCAGTTCTTC	CASTRENEQFF
.	TRBV11-2	TRBJ2-3	.	TGTGCCAGCAGCCAGACAGGCGGAAGCACAGATACGCAGTATTTT	CASSQTGGSTDTQYF
many	TRBV28	TRBJ2-5	.	TGTGCCAGCAGAGAAGGGGTAGATGAGACCCAGTACTTC	CASREGVDETQYF
.	TRBV11-2	TRBJ2-6	TRBD1	TGTGCCAGCAGCTTAACGAAGGGACAGGGGAGATATTCGTACTCTGGGGCCAACGTCCTGACTTTC	CASSLTKGQGRYSYSGANVLTF
.	TRBV6-1	TRBJ2-2	TRBD1	TGTGCCAGCAGACAACAGGGGGCGAACGGGGAGCTGTTTTTT	CASRQQGANGELFF
many	TRBV28	TRBJ2-7	.	TGTGCCAGCTTTCCCGAGGGATTATCCTACGAGCAGTACTTC	CASFPEGLSYEQYF
.	TRBV19	TRBJ2-7	.	TGTGCCAGTAGTCCCAGTCTACCCTACGAGCAGTACTTC	CASSPSLPYEQYF
medium-sized	TRBV2	TRBJ2-5	TRBD1	TGTGCCAGCAGTGGGACAGGGGGCGCCGAGACCCAGTACTTC	CASSGTGGAETQYF
.	TRBV6-1	TRBJ2-7	.	TGTGCCAGCATTTTCCTCGGTGAGCGAACCGTCTACGAGCAGTACTTC	CASIFLGERTVYEQYF
once	TRBV6-1	TRBJ1-5	TRBD1	TGTGCCAGCGGTCTACAGGGGGTTGGCAATCAGCCCCAGCATTTT	CASGLQGVGNQPQHF
many	TRBV24-1	TRBJ2-5	TRBD1	TGTGCCACCAGTGACCCGGGACAGGGAAGAGAGACCCAGTACTTC	CATSDPGQGRETQYF
.	TRBV6-1	TRBJ1-1	.	TGTGCCAGCAGTGCCGACCTGACTGAAGCTTTCTTT	CASSADLTEAFF
many	TRBV19	TRBJ2-5	TRBD1	TGTGCCAGTAGTAGCGACAGGGGTAAGGAGACCCAGTACTTC	CASSSDRGKETQYF
many	TRBV18	TRBJ2-7	.	TGTGCCAGCTCACTGATCGACGAGCAGTACTTC	CASSLIDEQYF
few	TRBV28	TRBJ2-7	.	TGTGCCAGCAGTTTAGTGTCGGGCGGGTATACCTCCTACGAGCAGTACTTC	CASSLVSGGYTSYEQYF
few	TRBV20-1	TRBJ2-5	.	TGCAGTGCTCGTACAGGGTCCGAGACCCAGTACTTC	CSARTGSETQYF
.	TRBV18	TRBJ2-7	TRBD2	TGTGCCAGCTCAGCGACTAGCCGGAGGGAGCAGTACTTC	CASSATSRREQYF
.	TRBV7-2	TRBJ1-5	.	TGTGCCAGCAGCTTAAGTTCCACAATTTCTTATAGCAATCAGCCCCAGCATTTT	CASSLSSTISYSNQPQHF
many	TRBV2	TRBJ2-2	.	TGTGCCAGCAGTGAAGGGCTAGTCACCGGGGAGCTGTTTTTT	CASSEGLVTGELFF
few	TRBV18	TRBJ1-1	.	TGTGCCAGCTCACCACTCGAGAGATTGAACACTGAAGCTTTCTTT	CASSPLERLNTEAFF
many	TRBV12-3/TRBV12-4	TRBJ2-5	.	TGTGCCAGCAGGACTAGATTGGAGACCCAGTACTTC	CASRTRLETQYF
.	TRBV6-1	TRBJ1-2	.	TGTGCCAGCACTCGAACCGGGGATGGCTACACCTTC	CASTRTGDGYTF
.	TRBV2	TRBJ2-7	TRBD2	TGTGCCAGCGGGGGGACTAGCGGGGCCTTCTCCTACGAGCAGTACTTC	CASGGTSGAFSYEQYF
.	TRBV7-2	TRBJ2-1	TRBD2	TGTGCCAGCAGCGCCCCCCTGGCGTATCTAGCGGGAGACCCTAACTCCTACAATGAGCAGTTCTTC	CASSAPLAYLAGDPNSYNEQFF
few	TRBV27	TRBJ1-4	TRBD1	TGTGCCAGCAGTTTAGACAGGGTTCAAGAAAAACTGTTTTTT	CASSLDRVQEKLFF
many	TRBV29-1	TRBJ1-5	TRBD1	TGCAGCGTAAGACAGGGAGGTGGCAATCAGCCCCAGCATTTT	CSVRQGGGNQPQHF
few	TRBV10-3	TRBJ1-2	TRBD1	TGTGCCATCAGTCACGAACCACAGGGGAGGGGTGGCTACACCTTC	CAISHEPQGRGGYTF
many	TRBV6-5	TRBJ2-7	TRBD2	TGTGCCAGCAGTTACTCGATAGGACTAGGGAACGAGCAGTACTTC	CASSYSIGLGNEQYF
few	TRBV12-3/TRBV12-4	TRBJ2-2	TRBD2	TGTGCCAGCAGTTTCGCGACTAGCGGGGCCCAGAGGACCGGGGAGCTGTTTTTT	CASSFATSGAQRTGELFF
.	TRBV29-1	TRBJ2-2	.	TGCAGCGTCTCTAAGGGGGGTAGCGGGGAGCTGTTTTTT	CSVSKGGSGELFF
many	TRBV28	TRBJ2-7	TRBD1	TGTGCCAGCAGCCTTTCTTGGACAGGGGGCCCCCACGAGCAGTACTTC	CASSLSWTGGPHEQYF
many	TRBV28	TRBJ1-2	TRBD1	TGTGCCAGCAGGGACAGGGACCATTATGGCTACACCTTC	CASRDRDHYGYTF